This T cell receptor (beta chain) was obtained from a study of T cell repertoires in cytomegalovirus infection. Background on the study: CMV infection and matching HLA type were both indicated by public TCR beta signatures. Study-wide findings and caveats: CMV-specific TCR beta clonotypes restricted by HLA-C dominated the ex vivo response. Using cumulative public TCR beta family frequency, the authors identified those who carried CMV together with the relevant HLA.

Regarding this clonotype: Its target is unknown.

Germline lookup yields CDR1 SNHLY and CDR2 FYNNEI. CDR3 length: 14 amino acids. The V gene lost 7 bases and the J gene lost 0 bases, with 11 bases spanning the gap. TCRdb used MiXCR to reprocess the reads, holding one entry per CDR3 protein. Among nearly 700,000 distinct CDR3 sequences listed, around a third were seen once. This chain connects TRBV2 to TRBJ2-3; no clear D gene. The sample here was cultured PBMCs, taken from culture after CMV antigen stimulation. The receptor comes from a human donor in good health (CMV status not recorded). Some clones in this sample may be carry-over from other donors' samples. CDR3 coding DNA: TGTGCCAGCAAATCCGACCAGAGCACAGATACGCAGTATTTT. Its protein product is CASKSDQSTDTQYF.